This T cell receptor (beta chain) appears in the sequencing data of a study of blood T cell repertoires in COVID-19. About the study: Specimens from acute and convalescent COVID-19 originated in the United States, Italy and Spain. T cells, B-cell-depleted T cells, or PBMCs supplied cDNA or gDNA.

Original data processing: Nucleated cell number was recorded as an estimate derived from reference gene primer amplification. Produced via immunoSEQ multiplex PCR; TCRdb's table is partial and in-frame only. Clone size and V and J calls were adopted from that table, with D and trimming inferred from the DNA. Here the sample spans some 190,000 clones, 82% being singletons. This CDR3 comprises 21 residues. Germline CDR1 KGHSH, CDR2 LQKENI. J gave up 2 bases and V 4 bases, and 19 bases lay outside the gene matches. This clone occurred a few times. The sequenced sample was peripheral blood. The chain is built from TRBV18 and TRBJ2-2; 10 bases match TRBD2. This TCR was recovered from a woman at least 80 years old with active or convalescent COVID-19. This CDR3 reads CASSRQQTSGLKHTNTGELFF. The CDR3 nucleotides read TGTGCCAGCTCACGACAGCAGACTAGCGGGCTAAAACATACAAACACCGGGGAGCTGTTTTTT.